This entry lists 8 T cell receptor beta chains sequenced from one sample in a study of control samples from healthy donors and cancer patients. Measured with immunoSEQ multiplex PCR; TCRdb has only the in-frame clones, and not every one. The profile shows 80,000 or so clones, roughly nine tenths of them singletons. Sequenced input: blood. The receptors derive from a man aged 45 to 65 in good health.

CDR3 residues: CASSGQGPDYGYTF. In DNA, the CDR3 is TGTGCCAGCAGCGGACAGGGGCCGGACTATGGCTACACCTTC. The chain links TRBV21-1 to TRBJ1-2; the table's D call of TRBD1 was not tested on the DNA. TRBV21-1 is reported as a pseudogene. This CDR3 has 14 residues.

The chain links TRBV2 to TRBJ1-2, with 7 bases that match TRBD1. Germline V lookup: CDR1 SNHLY, CDR2 FYNNEI. V shed 3 bases and J 8 bases; nucleotides not matched to a gene: 9. The CDR3 consists of 14 residues. The CDR3 protein is CASSEAGGRWGYTF. CDR3 bases: TGTGCCAGCAGTGAGGCAGGGGGGAGGTGGGGCTACACCTTC. Full variable domain (outside the CDR3, taken from reference TRBV2 and TRBJ1-2): EPEVTQTPSHQVTQMGQEVILRCVPISNHLYFYWYRQILGQKVEFLVSFYNNEISEKSEIFDDQFSVERPDGSNFTLKIRSTKLEDSAMYFCASSEAGGRWGYTFGSGTRLTVV.

The J gene is TRBJ1-3, the V gene TRBV5-6; perhaps TRBD1 as D (5 bases). The CDR3 is 16 residues long. V was pared by 5 bases and J by 0 bases, with 15 bases between. Germline values: CDR1 SGHDT, CDR2 YYEEEE. The CDR3 DNA follows: TGTGCCAGCAGTCCCGGGGGACCTTACTCTGGAAACACCATATATTTT. Encoded protein: CASSPGGPYSGNTIYF.

V and J are TRBV27 and TRBJ2-7; tentatively, D is TRBD2 (5 bases). V was shortened by 0 bases and J by 6 bases, with 15 bases between the two germline ends. Germline CDR1 MNHEY, CDR2 SMNVEV (reference sequence). The CDR3 spans 15 residues. CDR3 DNA: TGTGCCAGCAGTTTATCGGCCGGGGTGGGTTCCGAGCAGTACTTC. It encodes CASSLSAGVGSEQYF.

The CDR3 sequence is CATSRGEGALDGYTF. The CDR3, as DNA: TGTGCCACCAGCAGAGGGGAGGGGGCCTTAGATGGCTACACCTTC. The chain combines TRBV15 with TRBJ1-2; the match to TRBD1 covers 7 bases. Per the germline V gene, CDR1 is LNHNV and CDR2 is YYDKDF (reference sequence). The CDR3 totals 15 residues. Trimming removed 1 base from V and 6 bases from J; junction bases left unmatched: 8.

The chain links TRBV19 to TRBJ1-1, with D perhaps matching TRBD1 (6 bases). Germline V gene data show CDR1 as LNHDA and CDR2 as SQIVND (reference sequence). With 8 bases removed from V and 2 bases from J, the gap between germline ends came to 15 bases. The CDR3 has 14 amino acids. CDR3 bases: TGTGCCAGTTTGACCGGGACAACTAACACTGAAGCTTTCTTT. Protein sequence: CASLTGTTNTEAFF.

The table lists this clone with a few counts. J is TRBJ1-1 and V is TRBV7-6; no definite D call. V shed 5 bases and J shed 0 bases, with 10 bases lying between them. This CDR3 has 14 amino acids. Germline-derived CDR1 and CDR2 are SGHVS and FNYEAQ. The CDR3 DNA reads as TGTGCCAGCAGCGCCCTATGGGTGAACACTGAAGCTTTCTTT. As protein: CASSALWVNTEAFF.

This chain connects TRBV9 to TRBJ2-3; a weak D match, TRBD2 (6 bases). Looked up from germline, CDR1 is SGDLS and CDR2 is YYNGEE. This CDR3 comprises 15 residues. Trimming took off 0 bases at V and 4 bases at J, with 12 bases between the two ends. As DNA, the CDR3 is TGTGCCAGCAGCGTAGGATGGGGGGTACCAGATACGCAGTATTTT. Its protein product is CASSVGWGVPDTQYF.